Listed here is a single T cell receptor beta chain. The PCR contained 60 Vbeta and 13 Jbeta primers. Only in-frame clones appear in the TCRdb table, and some are missing; sequencing was by immunoSEQ multiplex PCR. The data contain under 200,000 clones, approximately 80% of them seen just once; the ten biggest clones take up 6.3%. The data are from a study of cytomegalovirus exposure and HLA in healthy donors. Background on the study: There were 88 million or so unique TCRs (from HLA-typed donors) in an early data release.

After removal of 5 bases from V and 7 bases from J, the junction contained 6 bases not matched to a gene. The germline gives CDR1 SGHTA, CDR2 FQGNSA. The CDR3 is 14 amino acids. The TCR comes from a male donor in good health and CMV-seropositive. Sequenced material: PBMCs. J is TRBJ2-7 and V is TRBV7-2; 12 nucleotides line up with TRBD1. CDR3 nucleotides: TGTGCCAGCAGCCTGGGGACAGGGGGCTTGGAGCAGTACTTC. It translates to CASSLGTGGLEQYF.